This T cell receptor beta chain is drawn from a study of cytomegalovirus exposure and HLA in healthy donors. This clone showed up just once. Trimming shortened V by 0 bases and J by 11 bases, and 16 bases separated the two germline ends. From germline, CDR1 is LNHDA and CDR2 SQIVND (reference sequence). The CDR3 is 14 amino acids. Use of 60 Vbeta and 13 Jbeta primers characterized the PCR. Method: immunoSEQ multiplex PCR; TCRdb's copy keeps in-frame clones and lacks some. The top ten clones hold approximately 1.6% of a sample with about 150,000 clones, about 70% of them seen once. The specimen sequenced was PBMCs. The sequence was collected from a woman in her 40s in good health and CMV-seronegative. V is TRBV19 and J is TRBJ1-1, with D hard to call. The CDR3 DNA reads as TGTGCCAGTAGTATAGAGAGTCGGACTGTGCGGGCTTTCTTT. This codes for CASSIESRTVRAFF.